These 18 T cell receptor beta chains share one sample of origin, sequenced in a study of blood T cell repertoires in COVID-19. The protocol was immunoSEQ multiplex PCR, while the TCRdb copy is restricted to in-frame clones and leaves out a portion. The sample carries about 55,000 clones, roughly four fifths recorded once. Sequencing input: peripheral blood. The receptors come from a woman aged 60-75 years with acute or convalescent COVID-19.

The V call is TRBV15, the J call TRBJ1-1, with TRBD1 as a possible D gene (5 bases). The CDR3 is 13 amino acids. From germline, CDR1 is LNHNV and CDR2 YYDKDF (reference sequence). V shed 2 bases and J shed 1 base, with 5 bases lying between them. CDR3 coding DNA: TGTGCCACCAGCAGAAGGGGGAACACTGAAGCTTTCTTT. It codes for CATSRRGNTEAFF.

The V gene is TRBV5-1, the J gene TRBJ2-3, with TRBD2 matching over 11 bases. This CDR3 comprises 17 residues. Germline V lookup: CDR1 SGHRS, CDR2 YFSETQ. With V trimmed by 0 bases and J by 6 bases, 9 bases remained unmatched. The CDR3, as DNA: TGCGCCAGCAGCTTGGCCGCGGGTAGCGGGGGGGAGGATACGCAGTATTTT. It specifies CASSLAAGSGGEDTQYF. Variable domain in full (rest from reference TRBV5-1 and TRBJ2-3): KAGVTQTPRYLIKTRGQQVTLSCSPISGHRSVSWYQQTPGQGLQFLFEYFSETQRNKGNFPGRFSGRQFSNSRSEMNVSTLELGDSALYLCASSLAAGSGGEDTQYFGPGTRLTVL.

The chain has TRBV24-1 and TRBJ2-2; TRBD1 agrees at 7 bases. The CDR3 totals 14 residues. Germline trimming cut 6 bases from V and 7 bases from J; bases unmatched to any gene: 7. Germline assignment: CDR1 KGHDR and CDR2 SFDVKD. CDR3 in amino acids: CATSLGGEGGELFF. DNA of the CDR3: TGTGCCACCAGTTTAGGGGGCGAGGGCGGGGAGCTGTTTTTT.

The chain recombines TRBV7-8 with TRBJ2-2, with TRBD1 matching 7 bases. V lost 0 bases, J lost 4 bases, and 8 bases stayed unmatched. The CDR3 covers 17 residues. The germline gives CDR1 SGHVS, CDR2 FQNEAQ. The CDR3 region has the DNA TGTGCCAGCAGCTTAGCGCTAAGGCCAGGGGGCACCGGGGAGCTGTTTTTT. Translating gives CASSLALRPGGTGELFF.

This rearrangement joins TRBV9 to TRBJ1-2, with D possibly matching TRBD1 (6 bases). This CDR3 comprises 12 residues. The germline gives CDR1 SGDLS, CDR2 YYNGEE. The V end was cut by 4 bases, the J end by 8 bases, with 12 bases between. CDR3 DNA: TGTGCCAGCAGCAGCCGCCAGGGGGGCTACACCTTC. It encodes CASSSRQGGYTF.

V and J are TRBV2 and TRBJ2-7; 7 bases match TRBD1. The CDR3 length is 14 residues. Trimming at V came to 6 bases and at J to 0 bases, leaving 5 bases not matched to a gene. The germline V gene has CDR1 SNHLY and CDR2 FYNNEI. This CDR3 reads CASSEQGISYEQYF. The DNA for the CDR3 is TGTGCCAGCAGCGAACAGGGGATCTCCTACGAGCAGTACTTC.

Of note for this clone: At one of its ends the junction is not consistent with the germline gene, which may arise from a read error. The J gene is TRBJ2-5, the V gene TRBV5-1; 14 bases fit TRBD2. In germline, CDR1 is SGHRS, CDR2 YFSETQ. CDR3 length equals 16 residues. The DNA for the CDR3 is TGCGCCAGCAGCACAGGACTAGCGGGGGGACAAGGGACCCAGTACTTC. It encodes CASSTGLAGGQGTQYF.

The V and J genes are TRBV3-1 (or the pseudogene TRBV3-2) and TRBJ2-7, with 9 bases lining up with TRBD2. Trimming took 0 bases from V and 0 from J; bases not matched to a gene: 6. There are 17 residues in the CDR3. From germline, CDR1 is LGHDT and CDR2 YNNKEL (reference sequence). The CDR3, as DNA: TGTGCCAGCAGCCAAGACCCGGGTAGCGGGAGCTCCTACGAGCAGTACTTC. It specifies CASSQDPGSGSSYEQYF.

The chain couples TRBV5-1 to TRBJ2-3, with 9 bases aligning to TRBD2. Trimming cost V 0 bases and J 2 bases; bases outside gene matches: 7. This CDR3 spans 17 amino acids. The germline V gene has CDR1 SGHRS and CDR2 YFSETQ. CDR3 protein: CASSLGPSSGDTDTQYF. In DNA, the CDR3 is TGCGCCAGCAGCTTGGGACCCTCTAGCGGGGACACAGATACGCAGTATTTT.

This chain uses TRBV10-3 with TRBJ1-3, with D perhaps matching TRBD1 (5 bases). Trimming cost V 2 bases and J 4 bases, with 9 bases left between them. The CDR3 runs to 14 residues. From germline, CDR1 is ENHRY and CDR2 SYGVKD. DNA for the CDR3: TGTGCCATCAGTGAGACAGGACTAGGAAACACCATATATTTT. Protein product: CAISETGLGNTIYF.

The chain joins TRBV13 to TRBJ1-1, with D perhaps TRBD1 (6 bases). The germline V gene has CDR1 PRHDT and CDR2 FYEKMQ (reference sequence). The CDR3 totals 12 residues. Trimming shortened V by 5 bases and J by 7 bases, and 11 bases separated the two germline ends. The CDR3: CASSRSRGEAFF. CDR3 in DNA: TGTGCCAGCAGCCGTAGCAGGGGTGAAGCTTTCTTT.

The chain carries TRBV18 and TRBJ2-3; D perhaps matches TRBD1 (6 bases). CDR1 and CDR2 from the germline V gene are KGHSH and LQKENI. The V end was cut by 3 bases, the J end by 4 bases, with 17 bases between. The CDR3 covers 16 residues. The CDR3 is CASSPRVTGAADTQYF. The DNA for the CDR3 is TGTGCCAGCTCACCTCGAGTGACAGGCGCCGCAGATACGCAGTATTTT. The full variable domain, rest sourced from reference TRBV18 and TRBJ2-3, is NAGVMQNPRHLVRRRGQEARLRCSPMKGHSHVYWYRQLPEEGLKFMVYLQKENIIDESGMPKERFSAEFPKEGPSILRIQQVVRGDSAAYFCASSPRVTGAADTQYFGPGTRLTVL.

The chain uses TRBV10-2 and TRBJ2-2; 7 nucleotides agree with TRBD1. This CDR3 is 14 amino acids long. After removal of 6 bases from V and 6 bases from J, the junction contained 7 bases not matched to a gene. Per the germline V gene, CDR1 is WSHSY and CDR2 is SAAADI. CDR3 in amino acids: CASRNRQGPGELFF. The CDR3 coding sequence is TGCGCCAGCAGGAACCGACAGGGTCCCGGGGAGCTGTTTTTT.

V and J are TRBV28 and TRBJ1-6; maybe TRBD1 (5 bases). CDR1 and CDR2 from the germline V gene are MDHEN and SYDVKM. V dropped 8 bases and J dropped 2 bases, with 13 bases sitting between them. The CDR3 sequence is 15 residues long. CDR3 protein: CASLRGQTYNSPLHF. The CDR3 DNA follows: TGTGCCAGCCTTAGAGGACAAACCTATAATTCACCCCTCCACTTT.

The chain carries TRBV12-3 or TRBV12-4 and TRBJ1-3; no definite D call. CDR3 length: 12 amino acids. Trimming shortened V by 7 bases and J by 10 bases, and 14 bases separated the two germline ends. This CDR3 is CASTRVPGTIYF. The CDR3 DNA is TGTGCCAGCACCCGGGTCCCCGGGACCATATATTTT.

This chain joins TRBV6-6 and TRBJ2-7, with 7 bases identical to TRBD2. Germline CDR1 and CDR2: MNHNY and SVGAGI (reference sequence). V shed 2 bases, J shed 7 bases, and the junction held 8 bases outside the gene matches. This CDR3 has 14 amino acids. The CDR3 protein is CASSYGGEAREQYF. The CDR3 region has the DNA TGTGCCAGCAGTTACGGGGGGGAAGCAAGGGAGCAGTACTTC.

V usage is TRBV2 and J usage is TRBJ2-7; 7 nucleotides agree with TRBD1. V shed 8 bases and J 2 bases; nucleotides not matched to a gene: 3. The CDR3 has 12 residues. Germline V gives CDR1 SNHLY, CDR2 FYNNEI. DNA of the CDR3: TGTGCCAGCCGGGACAGAGCCTACGAGCAGTACTTC. Translation: CASRDRAYEQYF.

The chain has TRBV19 and TRBJ1-2, with 10 bases matching TRBD1. Germline trimming cut 6 bases from V and 2 bases from J; bases unmatched to any gene: 6. This CDR3 is built from 15 residues. Germline CDR1 LNHDA, CDR2 SQIVND (reference sequence). The CDR3 spells CASRPGTGANYGYTF. CDR3 DNA sequence: TGTGCCAGTAGACCCGGGACAGGGGCAAACTATGGCTACACCTTC.